Following are 25 T cell receptor beta chains from one sample sequenced in a study of T cell responses to AZD1222 COVID-19 vaccine. Only in-frame clones appear in the TCRdb table, and some are missing; sequencing was by immunoSEQ multiplex PCR. The data hold roughly 140,000 clones, with more than 85% observed a single time. This specimen consisted of peripheral blood, obtained 28 days after the second AZD1222 dose. All receptors derive from an adult who received the AZD1222 COVID-19 vaccine.

The CDR3 DNA is TGTGCCAGCTCACCACAAACAGCTGGAAACACCATATATTTT. Encoded protein: CASSPQTAGNTIYF. V and J are TRBV18 and TRBJ1-3; D remains ambiguous. Germline V CDR1 and CDR2: KGHSH, LQKENI. The CDR3 is 14 residues long. The V end was cut by 1 base, the J end by 2 bases, with 6 bases between.

This clone was counted once. The genes are TRBV28 and TRBJ1-2, with no clear D. The CDR3 has 16 amino acids. V shed 4 bases and J shed 2 bases, with 17 bases lying between them. The germline CDR1 and CDR2 sequences are MDHEN and SYDVKM. Here the CDR3 reads CASSSPYQSGNYGYTF. Here the CDR3 DNA reads TGTGCCAGCAGTTCTCCATACCAGTCGGGAAACTATGGCTACACCTTC.

This sequence joins TRBV21-1 and TRBJ1-6. TRBV21-1 is a recognized pseudogene. The CDR3 is made up of 18 amino acids. The CDR3 is CASSKVLYPPFYNSPLHF. CDR3 nucleotide sequence: TGTGCCAGCAGCAAAGTGCTGTACCCGCCTTTTTATAATTCACCCCTCCACTTT.

The V call is TRBV11-3, the J call TRBJ2-4; D gene uncertain. V lost 5 bases and J lost 0, with 11 bases in between. This CDR3 comprises 15 residues. Germline V lookup: CDR1 SGHNT, CDR2 YENEEA. As DNA, the CDR3 is TGTGCCAGCAGCGCGAAAGGGCTAGCCAAAAACATTCAGTACTTC. Translating it yields CASSAKGLAKNIQYF.

This clone was found once. CDR3 protein: CASSTGQSYNEQFF. The CDR3 DNA follows: TGTGCCAGCAGCACCGGACAATCCTACAATGAGCAGTTCTTC. This chain connects TRBV5-8 to TRBJ2-1, with D perhaps matching TRBD1 (5 bases). The V gene's germline CDR1 is SGHTS and CDR2 YDEGEE. The CDR3 totals 14 residues. V was pared by 4 bases and J by 1 base, with 9 bases between.

This sequence joins TRBV6-2 or TRBV6-3 and TRBJ2-1, with 7 bases fitting TRBD2. The V gene's germline CDR1 is MNHEY and CDR2 SVGEGT. V gave up 6 bases and J gave up 4 bases; unmatched junction bases: 12. CDR3 length: 16 amino acids. CDR3 sequence (DNA): TGTGCCAGCAGCTTCTCCCGGACTAGTTCTTACAATGAGCAGTTCTTC. It codes for CASSFSRTSSYNEQFF.

To note about this clone: In the same sample, other DNA sequences code for this CDR3. The J gene is TRBJ1-5, the V gene TRBV30; no reliable D call. This CDR3 has 13 residues. Germline lookup yields CDR1 GTSNPN and CDR2 SVGIG (reference sequence). The V end lost 0 bases, the J end lost 0 bases, and 3 bases lay between the germline ends. The CDR3 nucleotides read TGTGCCTGGAGTGTTAGTAGCAATCAGCCCCAGCATTTT. Encoded protein: CAWSVSSNQPQHF.

The V call is TRBV14, the J call TRBJ1-1; D is uncertain. Germline values: CDR1 SGHDN, CDR2 FVKESK. V shed 0 bases and J shed 2 bases, with 7 bases lying between them. CDR3 length: 14 residues. The CDR3 region is CASSQDWLNTEAFF. The DNA of the CDR3 is TGTGCCAGCAGCCAAGACTGGCTTAACACTGAAGCTTTCTTT.

The CDR3 coding sequence is TGCGCCAGCAGCCATAGGCGAGGGGGGGGAGGCACTGAAGCTTTCTTT. Encoded protein: CASSHRRGGGGTEAFF. The rearrangement joins TRBV4-1 to TRBJ1-1, with D possibly matching TRBD1 (6 bases). The CDR3 covers 16 residues. The germline V gene has CDR1 MGHRA and CDR2 YSYEKL. V dropped 3 bases and J dropped 4 bases, with 18 bases sitting between them.

The chain recombines TRBV6-5 with TRBJ1-1; D unresolved. Germline V gene data show CDR1 as MNHEY and CDR2 as SVGAGI. Trimming removed 6 bases from V and 5 bases from J, with 7 bases in between. The CDR3 runs to 11 residues. The CDR3 DNA is TGTGCCAGCAGGCACAGAACTGAAGCTTTCTTT. Encoded protein: CASRHRTEAFF.

The sample holds a few counts of this clone. DNA of the CDR3: TGTGCCTGGAGTGTAATATGGGGGGACAGGGGGAACACTGAAGCTTTCTTT. Protein product: CAWSVIWGDRGNTEAFF. V and J are TRBV30 and TRBJ1-1; 10 bases are a match to TRBD1. The CDR3 is made up of 17 amino acids. V trimming: 0 bases; J trimming: 1 base; junction bases outside the gene matches: 8. Germline-derived CDR1 and CDR2 are GTSNPN and SVGIG (reference sequence).

V usage is TRBV27 and J usage is TRBJ2-7; TRBD2 matches at 9 bases. This CDR3 has 14 amino acids. Germline V gene lookup returns CDR1 MNHEY and CDR2 SMNVEV (reference sequence). Unmatched junction bases numbered 6, after V lost 7 bases and J lost 2 bases. The CDR3 protein is CASKTSGSAYEQYF. The CDR3 DNA follows: TGTGCCAGCAAAACTAGCGGGTCCGCCTACGAGCAGTACTTC.

CDR3 bases: TGTGCCAGCAGCTCAGGGGGCCAGCAGCATTTT. Amino acid sequence: CASSSGGQQHF. The chain has TRBV3-1 (or the pseudogene TRBV3-2) and TRBJ1-5, with 8 bases matching TRBD1. Germline V gives CDR1 LGHDT, CDR2 YNNKEL (reference sequence). This CDR3 region has 11 residues. Trimming at V came to 5 bases and at J to 13 bases, leaving 4 bases not matched to a gene.

The chain uses TRBV3-1 (or the pseudogene TRBV3-2) and TRBJ1-1; no clear D. CDR1 and CDR2 (germline): LGHDT, YNNKEL (reference sequence). This CDR3 contains 17 residues. Trimming removed 0 bases from V and 1 base from J, with 15 bases in between. CDR3 bases: TGTGCCAGCAGCCAAGAAGTCCCAGAAATTAAGAACACTGAAGCTTTCTTT. This translates into CASSQEVPEIKNTEAFF.

This clone was counted a single time. The chain combines TRBV20-1 with TRBJ2-3, with D unresolved. Trimming removed 7 bases from V and 1 base from J, with 6 bases in between. The CDR3 is made up of 11 amino acids. Germline V gene sequence: CDR1 DFQATT, CDR2 SNEGSKA (reference sequence). DNA of the CDR3: TGCAGTGTCATTGGCACAGATACGCAGTATTTT. Translation gives CSVIGTDTQYF.

The chain joins TRBV6-2 or TRBV6-3 to TRBJ1-5; D may be TRBD1 (6 bases). Germline V CDR1 and CDR2: MNHEY, SVGEGT. Deletions cut 5 bases from V and 0 bases from J, with 11 bases between. This CDR3 has 15 amino acids. The CDR3 sequence is CASSPGQYSNQPQHF. The CDR3 nucleotides are TGTGCCAGCAGTCCAGGACAGTATAGCAATCAGCCCCAGCATTTT.

This rearrangement joins TRBV12-3 or TRBV12-4 to TRBJ2-5; D ambiguous. Trimming removed 8 bases from V and 5 bases from J, with 9 bases in between. CDR3 size: 11 residues. CDR3: CASASRETQYF. In nucleotides, the CDR3 is TGTGCCAGCGCTAGTCGGGAGACCCAGTACTTC.

This chain joins TRBV7-9 and TRBJ2-1; tentatively, D is TRBD2 (5 bases). The V and J ends lost 2 bases and 2 bases respectively, with 16 bases between them. The CDR3 is 17 residues long. CDR1 SEHNR and CDR2 FQNEAQ come from the germline V gene (reference sequence). CDR3 protein: CASSLRTPRHTYNEQFF. For the CDR3, the DNA is TGTGCCAGCAGCTTAAGGACTCCCCGACACACCTACAATGAGCAGTTCTTC.

The chain is built from TRBV19 and TRBJ2-7; weak D call: TRBD1 (5 bases). V lost 1 base and J lost 3, with 7 bases in between. CDR1 is LNHDA and CDR2 is SQIVND in the germline V gene (reference sequence). This CDR3 spans 13 amino acids. DNA for the CDR3: TGTGCCAGTAGTATAGTAGACAGCTACGAGCAGTACTTC. The encoded protein is CASSIVDSYEQYF.

This chain uses TRBV28 with TRBJ2-2; D is uncertain. Looked up from germline, CDR1 is MDHEN and CDR2 is SYDVKM. CDR3 length: 13 amino acids. V lost 2 bases to trimming and J lost 7 bases, with 8 bases between them. CDR3 nucleotide sequence: TGTGCCAGCAGTTTAGTCCCAAACGGGGAGCTGTTTTTT. It is translated as CASSLVPNGELFF.

The J gene is TRBJ1-5, the V gene TRBV28; tentatively, D is TRBD1 (5 bases). V lost 6 bases and J 0 bases, leaving 27 bases between the germline ends. Germline CDR1 is MDHEN and CDR2 is SYDVKM. The length of the CDR3 is 20 residues. CDR3 sequence reads: CASSSVPLQARIYSNQPQHF. CDR3 in DNA: TGTGCCAGCAGCAGTGTTCCCTTACAGGCCCGAATCTATAGCAATCAGCCCCAGCATTTT.

The rearrangement links TRBV20-1 to TRBJ1-2, with D unclear. V was pared by 3 bases and J by 11 bases, with 7 bases between. Germline values: CDR1 DFQATT, CDR2 SNEGSKA (reference sequence). The length of the CDR3 is 9 residues. In DNA form, the CDR3 reads TGCAGTGCTAGTGACCGTTACACCTTC. Translating it yields CSASDRYTF.

The V call is TRBV7-9, the J call TRBJ1-5, with a tentative D call TRBD1 (5 bases). V dropped 5 bases and J dropped 3 bases, with 17 bases sitting between them. CDR1 SEHNR and CDR2 FQNEAQ come from the germline V gene (reference sequence). The CDR3 covers 16 residues. The CDR3 sequence: CASSPMGGDPNQPQHF. The CDR3 DNA reads as TGTGCCAGCAGCCCGATGGGCGGGGACCCCAATCAGCCCCAGCATTTT.

V is TRBV7-2 and J is TRBJ2-5; TRBD2 is a possible D gene (5 bases). CDR1 SGHTA and CDR2 FQGNSA come from the germline V gene. This CDR3 is built from 17 residues. The V gene lost 2 bases and the J gene lost 3 bases, with 19 bases spanning the gap. The CDR3, as DNA: TGTGCCAGCAGCTTATTTGCTAGCCGAAATGTGAAAGAGACCCAGTACTTC. It encodes CASSLFASRNVKETQYF.

J is TRBJ2-7 and V is TRBV5-1; 7 nucleotides match TRBD1. CDR3 length: 14 residues. The germline V gene has CDR1 SGHRS and CDR2 YFSETQ. With V trimmed by 4 bases and J by 4 bases, 8 bases remained unmatched. This CDR3 is CASSEGTEKYEQYF. DNA of the CDR3: TGCGCCAGCAGCGAAGGGACAGAGAAGTACGAGCAGTACTTC.